Below, 23 T cell receptor beta chains from the same sample are listed, as sequenced in a study of cytomegalovirus exposure and HLA in healthy donors. PCR primers comprised 60 Vbeta and 13 Jbeta primers. The repertoire was sequenced with immunoSEQ multiplex PCR; TCRdb's copy has only in-frame clones and lacks some. With 100,000 to 150,000 clones in the sample, the ten largest clones hold roughly 1.6%. The specimen sequenced was PBMCs. The receptor source for this set is a woman between 40 and 50 years old in good health and CMV-seronegative.

This sequence joins TRBV5-5 and TRBJ2-2, with a possible D match to TRBD2 (5 bases). V lost 4 bases and J 0 bases, leaving 10 bases between the germline ends. Germline V gives CDR1 SGHKS, CDR2 YYEKEE (reference sequence). This CDR3 is 15 amino acids long. CDR3: CASSRGQANTGELFF. In nucleotides, the CDR3 is TGTGCCAGCAGCCGAGGGCAGGCGAACACCGGGGAGCTGTTTTTT.

V is TRBV29-1 and J is TRBJ1-1, with 7 bases that match TRBD1. CDR1 and CDR2 (germline): SQVTM, ANQGSEA. Trimming cost V 6 bases and J 4 bases; bases outside gene matches: 8. The length of the CDR3 is 13 residues. CDR3 loop: CSVCAQGGTEAFF. The CDR3 nucleotides are TGCAGCGTCTGCGCCCAGGGGGGCACTGAAGCTTTCTTT.

The V gene is TRBV6-6, the J gene TRBJ1-5; weak D call: TRBD1 (5 bases). Germline V lookup: CDR1 MNHNY, CDR2 SVGAGI (reference sequence). The V and J ends lost 5 bases and 1 base respectively, with 12 bases between them. The CDR3 has 15 residues. This CDR3 is CASSPRRGSNQPQHF. DNA for the CDR3: TGTGCCAGCAGTCCCCGTCGGGGGAGCAATCAGCCCCAGCATTTT.

The chain couples TRBV5-6 to TRBJ1-1; 10 nucleotides agree with TRBD1. The CDR3 is 16 residues long. Germline V gene data show CDR1 as SGHDT and CDR2 as YYEEEE. The junction had 8 bases not matched to a gene; V was cut back by 0 bases and J by 6 bases. Here the CDR3 reads CASSLGPTGGLSEAFF. The CDR3 region has the DNA TGTGCCAGCAGCTTGGGACCGACAGGGGGCCTCTCTGAAGCTTTCTTT.

The chain couples TRBV5-4 to TRBJ1-1; 7 bases are a match to TRBD1. Germline lookup yields CDR1 SGHNT and CDR2 YYREEE (reference sequence). After removal of 6 bases from V and 3 bases from J, the junction contained 14 bases not matched to a gene. CDR3 length: 16 residues. CDR3 loop: CASTPILGQSYTEAFF. CDR3 sequence (DNA): TGTGCCAGCACGCCGATTCTGGGACAGAGCTACACTGAAGCTTTCTTT.

This chain connects TRBV5-6 to TRBJ2-3, with TRBD2 identical over 10 bases. Losses at the gene ends were 4 bases for V and 1 base for J; bases not matched to a gene: 3. Germline CDR1 reads SGHDT; CDR2 reads YYEEEE. There are 15 residues in the CDR3. The CDR3 nucleotides read TGTGCCAGCAGCCCAGGGACTAGCGGCACAGATACGCAGTATTTT. Residues: CASSPGTSGTDTQYF.

This rearrangement joins TRBV15 to TRBJ1-2, with 8 bases identical to TRBD1. The ends lost 5 bases at V and 5 bases at J; junction bases unmatched: 10. From germline, CDR1 is LNHNV and CDR2 YYDKDF (reference sequence). The CDR3 totals 15 residues. The CDR3 loop is CATSSRTGLVYGYTF. The CDR3 DNA sequence: TGTGCCACCAGCTCGAGGACAGGGTTAGTTTATGGCTACACCTTC.

The V and J genes are TRBV19 and TRBJ1-3; 7 bases are a match to TRBD1. Germline V gene data show CDR1 as LNHDA and CDR2 as SQIVND (reference sequence). Germline trimming cut 5 bases from V and 7 bases from J; bases unmatched to any gene: 2. This CDR3 is 12 amino acids long. CDR3 sequence: CASSLDRNTIYF. For the CDR3, the DNA is TGTGCCAGTAGTTTGGACAGGAACACCATATATTTT.

This chain joins TRBV18 and TRBJ1-4, with 8 nucleotides matching TRBD1. This CDR3 has 15 residues. The V gene's germline CDR1 is KGHSH and CDR2 LQKENI. V lost 4 bases and J lost 5; bases outside the gene matches: 6. CDR3 sequence reads: CASSQMTGANEKLFF. CDR3 nucleotides: TGTGCCAGCTCACAGATGACAGGGGCAAATGAAAAACTGTTTTTT. The full variable domain, completed using reference TRBV18 and TRBJ1-4, is NAGVMQNPRHLVRRRGQEARLRCSPMKGHSHVYWYRQLPEEGLKFMVYLQKENIIDESGMPKERFSAEFPKEGPSILRIQQVVRGDSAAYFCASSQMTGANEKLFFGSGTQLSVL.

This chain joins TRBV7-6 and TRBJ1-1, with 7 bases that match TRBD1. The CDR3 loop spans 15 amino acids. From germline, CDR1 is SGHVS and CDR2 FNYEAQ. The V and J ends lost 5 bases and 1 base, in that order; junction bases with no gene match: 7. CDR3 sequence (DNA): TGTGCCAGCAGCGCATGGACAGGCGGGAACACTGAAGCTTTCTTT. Amino acid sequence: CASSAWTGGNTEAFF. Variable domain in full (rest from reference TRBV7-6 and TRBJ1-1): GAGVSQSPRYKVTKRGQDVALRCDPISGHVSLYWYRQALGQGPEFLTYFNYEAQQDKSGLPNDRFSAERPEGSISTLTIQRTEQRDSAMYRCASSAWTGGNTEAFFGQGTRLTVV.

V gene TRBV5-5 combines with J gene TRBJ1-1; TRBD1 agrees at 9 bases. Looked up from germline, CDR1 is SGHKS and CDR2 is YYEKEE (reference sequence). V was clipped by 2 bases and J by 8 bases; unmatched bases: 7. This CDR3 is built from 14 residues. The CDR3 sequence is CASSFQQGAREAFF. The DNA for the CDR3 is TGTGCCAGCAGCTTCCAACAGGGGGCTAGGGAAGCTTTCTTT. Full variable domain (remainder filled in from reference TRBV5-5 and TRBJ1-1): DAGVTQSPTHLIKTRGQQVTLRCSPISGHKSVSWYQQVLGQGPQFIFQYYEKEERGRGNFPDRFSARQFPNYSSELNVNALLLGDSALYLCASSFQQGAREAFFGQGTRLTVV.

The chain combines TRBV5-1 with TRBJ2-2; tentatively, D is TRBD1 (6 bases). CDR1 and CDR2 (germline): SGHRS, YFSETQ. This CDR3 is built from 14 residues. V dropped 3 bases and J dropped 1 base, with 7 bases sitting between them. CDR3: CASSSGQNTGELFF. CDR3 coding DNA: TGCGCCAGCAGCTCGGGACAGAACACCGGGGAGCTGTTTTTT.

The rearrangement links TRBV27 to TRBJ1-3, with 8 bases lining up with TRBD1. Germline V gene sequence: CDR1 MNHEY, CDR2 SMNVEV (reference sequence). V gave up 3 bases and J gave up 4 bases; unmatched junction bases: 5. The CDR3 contains 15 residues. The CDR3 DNA reads TGTGCCAGCAGTTTCTCCGGGACAGGAGGAAACACCATATATTTT. Amino acid sequence: CASSFSGTGGNTIYF.

This sequence joins TRBV4-3 and TRBJ1-1; no definite D call. The CDR3 consists of 17 residues. Germline CDR1 is LGHNA and CDR2 is YSLEER. V gave up 0 bases and J gave up 1 base, with 15 bases separating them. Written as DNA, the CDR3 is TGCGCCAGCAGCCAAGATCTCGGGAAACAGAGGAACACTGAAGCTTTCTTT. Its protein is CASSQDLGKQRNTEAFF.

The V call is TRBV28, the J call TRBJ1-5; D is unresolved. Germline V gene data show CDR1 as MDHEN and CDR2 as SYDVKM. V lost 8 bases and J lost 4, with 12 bases in between. The CDR3 is 13 residues long. The CDR3 loop is CASVSNQNQPQHF. Here the CDR3 DNA reads TGTGCCAGCGTTAGTAACCAAAATCAGCCCCAGCATTTT.

The chain is built from TRBV18 and TRBJ1-1; D is unresolved. The V gene lost 3 bases and the J gene lost 5 bases, with 16 bases spanning the gap. Looked up from germline, CDR1 is KGHSH and CDR2 is LQKENI. The CDR3 loop spans 15 amino acids. CDR3 sequence: CASSPLILRETEAFF. CDR3 nucleotides: TGTGCCAGCTCACCTCTAATCCTCCGGGAAACTGAAGCTTTCTTT.

This sequence joins TRBV4-3 and TRBJ2-2; TRBD2 aligns across 8 bases. Germline assignment: CDR1 LGHNA and CDR2 YSLEER. The CDR3 covers 18 residues. The J segment lost 5 bases and the V segment lost 1 base, leaving 12 bases of the junction unmatched. CDR3 sequence reads: CASSQAYGVAGPTGELFF. The CDR3 DNA follows: TGCGCCAGCAGCCAAGCCTATGGGGTAGCGGGGCCGACCGGGGAGCTGTTTTTT.

The CDR3 is CASRLGGSSYEQYF. CDR3 coding DNA: TGTGCCAGCAGGTTGGGGGGGAGCTCCTACGAGCAGTACTTC. The chain uses TRBV7-2 and TRBJ2-7, with TRBD2 matching 7 bases. The CDR3 length is 14 residues. Germline loops: CDR1 SGHTA, CDR2 FQGNSA. The ends lost 6 bases at V and 0 bases at J; junction bases unmatched: 5.

V usage is TRBV4-3 and J usage is TRBJ2-1, with D hard to call. Germline values: CDR1 LGHNA, CDR2 YSLEER. V lost 0 bases and J lost 7, with 13 bases in between. The CDR3 runs 15 residues. DNA for the CDR3: TGCGCCAGCAGCCAAGAAGTCTCTAGACCGAATGAGCAGTTCTTC. Its translation: CASSQEVSRPNEQFF.

In nucleotides, the CDR3 is TGTGCCAGCAGCCAAAGTAGACAGGGGGATGGCTACACCTTC. Its translation: CASSQSRQGDGYTF. J is TRBJ1-2 and V is TRBV14; 9 bases map to TRBD1. Per the germline V gene, CDR1 is SGHDN and CDR2 is FVKESK. After removal of 2 bases from V and 6 bases from J, the junction contained 4 bases not matched to a gene. CDR3 length: 14 amino acids.

The CDR3 region has the DNA TGTGCCAGCAGCGAGACTCCTCAGGGGACAGATACGCAGTATTTT. It encodes CASSETPQGTDTQYF. V is TRBV9 and J is TRBJ2-3; a weak D match, TRBD1 (6 bases). The V gene's germline CDR1 is SGDLS and CDR2 YYNGEE. The CDR3 is 15 amino acids. V lost 3 bases, J lost 3 bases, and 14 bases lay in between. Full variable domain (outside the CDR3, taken from reference TRBV9 and TRBJ2-3): DSGVTQTPKHLITATGQRVTLRCSPRSGDLSVYWYQQSLDQGLQFLIQYYNGEERAKGNILERFSAQQFPDLHSELNLSSLELGDSALYFCASSETPQGTDTQYFGPGTRLTVL.

The V and J genes are TRBV6-6 and TRBJ1-2, with TRBD1 matching over 7 bases. In germline, CDR1 is MNHNY, CDR2 SVGAGI (reference sequence). V shed 5 bases and J 8 bases; nucleotides not matched to a gene: 5. The CDR3 has 12 amino acids. CDR3 in amino acids: CASSQDRFGYTF. In DNA form, the CDR3 reads TGTGCCAGCAGTCAGGACAGGTTCGGCTACACCTTC.

The chain couples TRBV7-3 to TRBJ2-3; TRBD2 is a possible D gene (5 bases). V lost 5 bases and J 4 bases, leaving 13 bases between the germline ends. The CDR3 consists of 14 residues. Germline CDR1 and CDR2: SGHTA and FQGTGA. The CDR3 here is CASSPDASSDTQYF. CDR3 sequence (DNA): TGTGCCAGCAGCCCGGATGCTAGCTCAGATACGCAGTATTTT.